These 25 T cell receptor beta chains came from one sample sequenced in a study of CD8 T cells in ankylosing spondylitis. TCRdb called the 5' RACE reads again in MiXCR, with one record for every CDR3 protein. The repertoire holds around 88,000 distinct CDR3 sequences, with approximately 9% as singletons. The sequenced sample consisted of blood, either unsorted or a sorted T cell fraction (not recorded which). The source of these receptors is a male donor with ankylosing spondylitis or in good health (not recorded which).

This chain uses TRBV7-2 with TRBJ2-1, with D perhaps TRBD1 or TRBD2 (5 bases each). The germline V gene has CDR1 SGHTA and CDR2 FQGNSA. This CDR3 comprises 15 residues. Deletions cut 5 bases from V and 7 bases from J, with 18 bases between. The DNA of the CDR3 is TGTGCCAGCAGCCCAGACAGCGGTCGGATTAATGAGCAGTTCTTC. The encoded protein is CASSPDSGRINEQFF.

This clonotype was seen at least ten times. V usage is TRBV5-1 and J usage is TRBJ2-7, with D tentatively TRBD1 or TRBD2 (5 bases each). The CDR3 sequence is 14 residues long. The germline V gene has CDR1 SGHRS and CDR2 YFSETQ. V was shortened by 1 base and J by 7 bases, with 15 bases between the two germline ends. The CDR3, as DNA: TGCGCCAGCAGCTTGTCTGAGGGGCTAGGGGAGCAGTACTTC. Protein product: CASSLSEGLGEQYF.

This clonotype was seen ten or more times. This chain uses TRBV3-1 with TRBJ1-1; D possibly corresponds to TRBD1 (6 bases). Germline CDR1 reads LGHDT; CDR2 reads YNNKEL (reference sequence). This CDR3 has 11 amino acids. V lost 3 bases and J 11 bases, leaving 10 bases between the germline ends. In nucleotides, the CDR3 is TGTGCCAGCAGCCATGGGACATCGGCTTTCTTT. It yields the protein CASSHGTSAFF. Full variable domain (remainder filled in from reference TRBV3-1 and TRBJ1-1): DTAVSQTPKYLVTQMGNDKSIKCEQNLGHDTMYWYKQDSKKFLKIMFSYNNKELIINETVPNRFSPKSPDKAHLNLHINSLELGDSAVYFCASSHGTSAFFGQGTRLTVV.

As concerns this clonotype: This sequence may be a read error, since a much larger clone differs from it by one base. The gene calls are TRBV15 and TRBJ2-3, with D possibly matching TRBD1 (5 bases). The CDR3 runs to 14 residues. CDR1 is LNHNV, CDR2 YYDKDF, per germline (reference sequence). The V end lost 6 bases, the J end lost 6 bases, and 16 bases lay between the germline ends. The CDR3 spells CATSSGRVGDTQYF. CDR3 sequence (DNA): TGTGCCACCAGTAGTGGCAGGGTGGGTGATACGCAGTATTTT.

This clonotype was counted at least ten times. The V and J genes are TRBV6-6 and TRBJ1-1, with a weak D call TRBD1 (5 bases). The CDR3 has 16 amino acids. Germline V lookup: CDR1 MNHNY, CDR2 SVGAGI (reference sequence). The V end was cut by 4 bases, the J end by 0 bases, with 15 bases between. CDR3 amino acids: CASSSDRGKMNTEAFF. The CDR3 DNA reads TGTGCCAGCAGTTCCGACCGGGGGAAAATGAACACTGAAGCTTTCTTT.

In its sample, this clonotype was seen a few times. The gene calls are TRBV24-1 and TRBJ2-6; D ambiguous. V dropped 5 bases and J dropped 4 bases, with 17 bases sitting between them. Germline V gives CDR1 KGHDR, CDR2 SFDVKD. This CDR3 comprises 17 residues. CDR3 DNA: TGTGCCACCAGTGCAATGGAAGTTGGCCCGGGGGCCAACGTCCTGACTTTC. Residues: CATSAMEVGPGANVLTF.

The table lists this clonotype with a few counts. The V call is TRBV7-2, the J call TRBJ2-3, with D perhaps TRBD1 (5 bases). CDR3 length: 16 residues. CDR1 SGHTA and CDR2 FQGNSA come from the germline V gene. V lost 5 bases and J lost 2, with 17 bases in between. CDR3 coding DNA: TGTGCCAGCAGCCCCTCCCGGACAAGGTCCACAGATACGCAGTATTTT. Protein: CASSPSRTRSTDTQYF.

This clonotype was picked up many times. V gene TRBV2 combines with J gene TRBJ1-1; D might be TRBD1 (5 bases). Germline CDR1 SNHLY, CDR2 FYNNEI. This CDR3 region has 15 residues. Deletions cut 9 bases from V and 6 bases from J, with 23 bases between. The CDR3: CARLYPAGREAEAFF. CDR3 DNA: TGTGCCAGACTCTATCCAGCGGGGCGGGAAGCTGAAGCTTTCTTT.

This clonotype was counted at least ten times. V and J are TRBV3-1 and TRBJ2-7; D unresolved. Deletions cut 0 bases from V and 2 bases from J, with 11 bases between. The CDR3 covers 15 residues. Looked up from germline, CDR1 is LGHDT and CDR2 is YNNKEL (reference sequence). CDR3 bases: TGTGCCAGCAGCCAAGATTCGGGCATAACCTACGAGCAGTACTTC. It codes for CASSQDSGITYEQYF.

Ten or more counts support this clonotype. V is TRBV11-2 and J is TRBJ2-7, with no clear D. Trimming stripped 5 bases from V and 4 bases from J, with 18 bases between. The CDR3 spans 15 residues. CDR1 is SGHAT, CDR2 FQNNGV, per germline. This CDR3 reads CASSRDGGQAYEQYF. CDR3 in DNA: TGTGCCAGCAGCCGTGACGGTGGGCAGGCATACGAGCAGTACTTC. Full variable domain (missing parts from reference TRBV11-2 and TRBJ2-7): EAGVAQSPRYKIIEKRQSVAFWCNPISGHATLYWYQQILGQGPKLLIQFQNNGVVDDSQLPKDRFSAERLKGVDSTLKIQPAKLEDSAVYLCASSRDGGQAYEQYFGPGTRLTVT.

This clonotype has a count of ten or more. In nucleotides, the CDR3 is TGTGCCAGCAGCCCGCAAACCGGGACAGGGAGCTCCTACAATGAGCAGTTCTTC. Translation: CASSPQTGTGSSYNEQFF. V is TRBV11-1 and J is TRBJ2-1, with 9 positions matching TRBD1. The CDR3 runs to 18 residues. Germline CDR1 reads SGHAT; CDR2 reads FQDESV (reference sequence). With 5 bases clipped from V and 0 bases from J, the junction kept 11 bases outside the gene matches.

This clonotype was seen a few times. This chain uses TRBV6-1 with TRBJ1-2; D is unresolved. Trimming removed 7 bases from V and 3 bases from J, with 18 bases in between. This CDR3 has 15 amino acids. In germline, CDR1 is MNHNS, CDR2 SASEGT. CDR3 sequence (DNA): TGTGCCAGCACCCCCCTATTAAGGTGGGACTATGGCTACACCTTC. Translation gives CASTPLLRWDYGYTF.

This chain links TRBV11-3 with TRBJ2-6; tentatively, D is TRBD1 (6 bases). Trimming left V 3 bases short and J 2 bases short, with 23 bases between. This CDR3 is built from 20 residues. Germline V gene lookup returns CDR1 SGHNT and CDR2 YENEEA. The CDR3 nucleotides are TGTGCCAGCAGCTTCCCCGACAGGTGGGCCCCAGTTGCTGGGGCCAACGTCCTGACTTTC. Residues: CASSFPDRWAPVAGANVLTF.

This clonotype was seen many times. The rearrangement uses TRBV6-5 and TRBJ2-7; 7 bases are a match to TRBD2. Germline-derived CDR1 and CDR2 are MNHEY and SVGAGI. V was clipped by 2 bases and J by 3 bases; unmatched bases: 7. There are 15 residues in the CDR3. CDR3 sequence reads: CASSYRAGLIYEQYF. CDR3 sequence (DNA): TGTGCCAGCAGTTACAGAGCGGGGCTAATCTACGAGCAGTACTTC.

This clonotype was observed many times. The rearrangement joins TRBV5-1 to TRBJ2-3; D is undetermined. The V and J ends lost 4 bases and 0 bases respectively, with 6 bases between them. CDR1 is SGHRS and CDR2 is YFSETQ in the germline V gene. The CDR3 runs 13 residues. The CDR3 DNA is TGCGCCAGCAGCGATTCTAGCACAGATACGCAGTATTTT. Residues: CASSDSSTDTQYF.

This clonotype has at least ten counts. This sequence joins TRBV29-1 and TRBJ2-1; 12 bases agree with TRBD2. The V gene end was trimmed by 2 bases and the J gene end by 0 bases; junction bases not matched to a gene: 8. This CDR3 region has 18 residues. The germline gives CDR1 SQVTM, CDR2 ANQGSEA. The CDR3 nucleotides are TGCAGCGTTGAATGGGCTAGCGGGGGGGCGAGCTCCTACAATGAGCAGTTCTTC. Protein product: CSVEWASGGASSYNEQFF.

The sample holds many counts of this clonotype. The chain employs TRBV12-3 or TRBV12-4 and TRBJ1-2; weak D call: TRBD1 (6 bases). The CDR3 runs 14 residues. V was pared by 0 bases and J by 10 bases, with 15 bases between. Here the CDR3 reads CASSLAGGPGDYTF. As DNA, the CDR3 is TGTGCCAGCAGTTTAGCGGGGGGCCCGGGAGACTACACCTTC.

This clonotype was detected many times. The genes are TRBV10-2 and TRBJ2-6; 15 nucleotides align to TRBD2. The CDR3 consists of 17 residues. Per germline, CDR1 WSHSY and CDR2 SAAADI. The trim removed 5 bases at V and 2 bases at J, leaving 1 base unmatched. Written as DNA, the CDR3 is TGCGCCAGCAGTCGGACTAGCGGGGGGGCTGGGGCCAACGTCCTGACTTTC. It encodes CASSRTSGGAGANVLTF.

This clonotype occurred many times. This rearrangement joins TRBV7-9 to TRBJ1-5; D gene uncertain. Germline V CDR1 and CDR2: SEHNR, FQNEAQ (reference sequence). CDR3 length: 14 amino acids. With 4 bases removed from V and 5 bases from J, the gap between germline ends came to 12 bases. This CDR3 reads CASSSPGGDQPQHF. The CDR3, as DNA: TGTGCCAGCAGCTCCCCTGGTGGCGATCAGCCCCAGCATTTT.

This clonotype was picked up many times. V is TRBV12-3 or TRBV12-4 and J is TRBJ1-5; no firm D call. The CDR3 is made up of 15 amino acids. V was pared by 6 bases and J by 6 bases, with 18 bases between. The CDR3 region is CASSPTLSLGQPQHF. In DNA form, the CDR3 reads TGTGCCAGCAGCCCGACACTCTCCCTGGGTCAGCCCCAGCATTTT.

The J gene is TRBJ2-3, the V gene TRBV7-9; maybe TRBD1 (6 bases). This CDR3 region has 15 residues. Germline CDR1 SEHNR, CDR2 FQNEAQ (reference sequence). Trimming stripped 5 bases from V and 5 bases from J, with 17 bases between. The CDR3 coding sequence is TGTGCCAGCAGCCTTGGGGGCAGGGGAAGAGATACGCAGTATTTT. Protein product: CASSLGGRGRDTQYF. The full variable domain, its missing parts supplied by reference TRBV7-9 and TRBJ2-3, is DTGVSQNPRHKITKRGQNVTFRCDPISEHNRLYWYRQTLGQGPEFLTYFQNEAQLEKSRLLSDRFSAERPKGSFSTLEIQRTEQGDSAMYLCASSLGGRGRDTQYFGPGTRLTVL.

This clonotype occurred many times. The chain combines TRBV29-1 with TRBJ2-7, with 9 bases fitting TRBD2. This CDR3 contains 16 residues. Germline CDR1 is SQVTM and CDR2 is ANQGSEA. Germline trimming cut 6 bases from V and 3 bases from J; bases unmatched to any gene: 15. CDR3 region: CSVLETNPTSGYEQYF. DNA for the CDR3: TGCAGCGTCCTCGAGACGAACCCGACTAGCGGCTACGAGCAGTACTTC.

CDR3 protein: CASSRSGRSTDTQYF. The CDR3 nucleotides are TGTGCCAGCAGCCGTAGCGGGAGGAGCACAGATACGCAGTATTTT. V is TRBV7-2 and J is TRBJ2-3; 10 nucleotides line up with TRBD2. CDR1 is SGHTA and CDR2 is FQGNSA in the germline V gene. V lost 5 bases to trimming and J lost 0 bases; unmatched junction nucleotides: 2. CDR3 length: 15 amino acids.

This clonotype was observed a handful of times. Written as DNA, the CDR3 is TGTGCCAGCAGCGATCCTGAAGGCAATCAGCCCCAGCATTTT. It translates to CASSDPEGNQPQHF. The genes are TRBV7-9 and TRBJ1-5; D gene unclear. The V and J ends lost 5 bases and 2 bases respectively, with 10 bases between them. The CDR3 totals 14 residues. CDR1 is SEHNR and CDR2 is FQNEAQ in the germline V gene (reference sequence).

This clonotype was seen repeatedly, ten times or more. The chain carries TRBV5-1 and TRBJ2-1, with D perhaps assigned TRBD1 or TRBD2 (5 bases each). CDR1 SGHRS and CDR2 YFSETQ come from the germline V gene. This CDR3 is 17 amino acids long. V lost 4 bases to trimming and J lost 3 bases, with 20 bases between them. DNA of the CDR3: TGCGCCAGCAGCCGACAACCCGGGACGATTAACTACAATGAGCAGTTCTTC. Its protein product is CASSRQPGTINYNEQFF.